The 27 T cell receptor beta chains presented below share a single source sample, sequenced in a study of vaccination and CD4 T cells after COVID-19. Noted treatment: roughly 11-day PBMC culture with coronavirus spike peptide pools or control peptides (ViraFEST assay). Scientists ran DNA taken from cultured CD4+ T cells through the Oncomine TCR Beta short-read assay for sequencing. One entry per CDR3 protein results from TCRdb running MiXCR on the PCR reads. The repertoire holds a few thousand distinct CDR3 sequences, approximately 19% seen once, with about 15% in the top ten. Their antigens remain unidentified. The sample was CD4+ T cells from blood, cultured in vitro. The receptors here all came from a human donor who had recovered from COVID-19.

Sample share makes this clonotype medium-sized. This chain uses TRBV12-3 or TRBV12-4 with TRBJ2-3; the D gene is possibly TRBD1 (6 bases). Between the trimmed V and J ends, which lost 5 bases and 2 bases, there was a span of 17 bases. This CDR3 has 16 amino acids. The CDR3 DNA is TGTGCCAGCAGTAGGGGGAATTGGGTTTACACAGATACGCAGTATTTT. Its translation is CASSRGNWVYTDTQYF.

This clonotype was counted a few times. The chain employs TRBV7-3 and TRBJ2-5, with 8 positions matching TRBD2. Germline CDR1 SGHTA, CDR2 FQGTGA. This CDR3 spans 15 amino acids. Trimming at V came to 2 bases and at J to 2 bases, leaving 4 bases not matched to a gene. The DNA of the CDR3 is TGTGCCAGCAGCTTATGGGGCGGGGGGCAAGAGACCCAGTACTTC. This gives the protein CASSLWGGGQETQYF. The full variable domain, its missing parts supplied by reference TRBV7-3 and TRBJ2-5, is GAGVSQTPSNKVTEKGKYVELRCDPISGHTALYWYRQSLGQGPEFLIYFQGTGAADDSGLPNDRFFAVRPEGSVSTLKIQRTERGDSAVYLCASSLWGGGQETQYFGPGTRLLVL.

The chain links TRBV10-3 to TRBJ1-1, with a possible D match to TRBD1 (5 bases). The germline gives CDR1 ENHRY, CDR2 SYGVKD. The CDR3 runs 14 residues. V lost 4 bases, J lost 3 bases, and 12 bases lay in between. For the CDR3, the DNA is TGTGCCATCAGTGTAGGGGCCCAGGACACTGAAGCTTTCTTT. Translated, it gives CAISVGAQDTEAFF.

This clonotype was counted only a few times. The chain combines TRBV30 with TRBJ2-1; D might be TRBD1 (6 bases). The CDR3 sequence is 13 residues long. Germline CDR1 GTSNPN, CDR2 SVGIG (reference sequence). The V end lost 1 base, the J end lost 7 bases, and 11 bases lay between the germline ends. The CDR3 DNA follows: TGTGCCTGGAGTGACGGGACACCGAATGAGCAGTTCTTC. This sequence encodes CAWSDGTPNEQFF.

The V call is TRBV9, the J call TRBJ2-7; TRBD2 matches 9 bases. The CDR3 spans 15 residues. The J segment lost 6 bases and the V segment lost 4 bases, leaving 11 bases of the junction unmatched. Germline V gene data show CDR1 as SGDLS and CDR2 as YYNGEE. This CDR3 is CASSPRLAAGPEQYF. CDR3 coding DNA: TGTGCCAGCAGCCCTAGACTAGCGGCGGGTCCCGAGCAGTACTTC.

This clonotype was detected a few times. This chain joins TRBV19 and TRBJ1-2; perhaps TRBD1 as D (6 bases). The germline V gene has CDR1 LNHDA and CDR2 SQIVND (reference sequence). Trimming cost V 8 bases and J 5 bases, with 9 bases left between them. There are 11 residues in the CDR3. CDR3 coding DNA: TGTGCCAGTGGGGGCGAGTATGGCTACACCTTC. Translation gives CASGGEYGYTF.

This chain links TRBV5-1 with TRBJ1-2; TRBD1 might be the D (6 bases). Per germline, CDR1 SGHRS and CDR2 YFSETQ. V shed 3 bases and J shed 7 bases, with 19 bases lying between them. CDR3 length: 15 residues. The CDR3 region is CASSSRGRGLGGYTF. In DNA, the CDR3 is TGCGCCAGCAGCTCTCGGGGCAGGGGACTAGGTGGCTACACCTTC.

The chain joins TRBV12-3 or TRBV12-4 to TRBJ1-6, with a weak D call TRBD1 (5 bases). V was shortened by 3 bases and J by 1 base, with 7 bases between the two germline ends. This CDR3 contains 15 residues. CDR3: CASSLAGSYNSPLHF. In nucleotides, the CDR3 is TGTGCCAGCAGTTTGGCAGGGTCCTATAATTCACCCCTCCACTTT.

The table lists this clonotype with a few counts. The chain is built from TRBV12-3 or TRBV12-4 and TRBJ2-5, with 8 bases that match TRBD2. Unmatched junction bases numbered 4, after V lost 7 bases and J lost 3 bases. This CDR3 comprises 13 residues. The CDR3 protein is CASTPGLEETQYF. The CDR3 DNA reads TGTGCCAGCACTCCGGGACTAGAAGAGACCCAGTACTTC.

V and J are TRBV7-8 and TRBJ2-1; D is unclear. V dropped 3 bases and J dropped 7 bases, with 4 bases sitting between them. Germline CDR1 is SGHVS and CDR2 is FQNEAQ. CDR3 length: 11 amino acids. The CDR3: CASSFVNEQFF. CDR3 nucleotide sequence: TGTGCCAGCAGCTTCGTAAATGAGCAGTTCTTC.

The rearrangement joins TRBV5-4 to TRBJ1-2, with D possibly TRBD1 on 5 matching bases. Germline V gene lookup returns CDR1 SGHNT and CDR2 YYREEE (reference sequence). Trimming stripped 0 bases from V and 2 bases from J, with 11 bases between. The CDR3 has 15 residues. This chain's CDR3 is CASSLAYQGNYGYTF. The CDR3 nucleotides read TGTGCCAGCAGCTTGGCTTACCAGGGCAACTATGGCTACACCTTC.

This clonotype has a handful of counts. This rearrangement joins TRBV6-1 to TRBJ1-2, with unresolved D. The V gene lost 6 bases and the J gene lost 3 bases, with 11 bases spanning the gap. The CDR3 loop spans 13 amino acids. Germline CDR1 is MNHNS and CDR2 is SASEGT. The CDR3 coding sequence is TGTGCCAGCAGCCTCGCCATTCACTATGGCTACACCTTC. It is translated as CASSLAIHYGYTF.

The genes are TRBV12-3 or TRBV12-4 and TRBJ2-5; D is possibly TRBD2 (6 bases). Between the trimmed V and J ends, which lost 1 base and 6 bases, there was a span of 9 bases. This CDR3 is built from 13 residues. As DNA, the CDR3 is TGTGCCAGCAGTTTAGGCGGGGTCAAGACCCAGTACTTC. This codes for CASSLGGVKTQYF.

This chain connects TRBV20-1 to TRBJ1-1; D is unclear. Trimming took 6 bases from V and 5 from J, leaving 10 bases between them. The CDR3 totals 11 residues. Germline loops: CDR1 DFQATT, CDR2 SNEGSKA (reference sequence). CDR3 DNA sequence: TGCAGTGCCTCAGGAGGAACTGAAGCTTTCTTT. Translated: CSASGGTEAFF.

This clonotype showed up just a few times. The rearrangement joins TRBV18 to TRBJ2-5; a possible D gene is TRBD1 (6 bases). This CDR3 contains 14 residues. Germline V gene sequence: CDR1 KGHSH, CDR2 LQKENI. Trimming took off 3 bases at V and 5 bases at J, with 13 bases between the two ends. The CDR3 spells CASSPGAEGETQYF. The CDR3 coding sequence is TGTGCCAGCTCACCGGGGGCAGAGGGGGAGACCCAGTACTTC.

This clonotype was seen a few times. Compared with germline, one end of the junction differs, possibly owing to a read error. The rearrangement uses TRBV7-7 and TRBJ2-7; the D is unclear. CDR3 length equals 15 residues. Germline V lookup: CDR1 SSHAT, CDR2 FNYEAQ (reference sequence). CDR3 DNA sequence: TGTGCTAGCAGCTTATTTGGACGGCATCGGTACGAGCAGTACTTC. It codes for CASSLFGRHRYEQYF.

This sequence joins TRBV10-2 and TRBJ1-6; 7 positions agree with TRBD1. The CDR3 covers 17 residues. The ends lost 8 bases at V and 8 bases at J; junction bases unmatched: 18. Looked up from germline, CDR1 is WSHSY and CDR2 is SAAADI. The CDR3 spells CASRQGQVLKTHSPLHF. CDR3 nucleotides: TGCGCCAGCCGACAGGGTCAAGTCCTGAAAACCCATTCACCCCTCCACTTT.

Within the sample, this clonotype is large. This chain connects TRBV19 to TRBJ1-2; no clear D. Trimming pared 9 bases from V and 1 base from J, leaving 18 bases between. CDR3 length equals 15 residues. Germline assignment: CDR1 LNHDA and CDR2 SQIVND (reference sequence). The CDR3 region has the DNA TGTGCCAGCAGCAGTGGTGGATACTATAACTATGGCTACACCTTC. Its translation: CASSSGGYYNYGYTF.

This clonotype counts as medium-sized (0.01 to 0.1%). The V call is TRBV27, the J call TRBJ1-2; D gene uncertain. The CDR3 has 14 residues. V shed 3 bases and J shed 8 bases, with 16 bases lying between them. Germline V gene data show CDR1 as MNHEY and CDR2 as SMNVEV (reference sequence). The CDR3 sequence is CASSFKAGSWGYTF. For the CDR3, the DNA is TGTGCCAGCAGTTTTAAGGCAGGTTCCTGGGGCTACACCTTC.

In its sample, this clonotype is large (0.1 to 1%). The chain recombines TRBV7-8 with TRBJ2-3; D gene ambiguous. Looked up from germline, CDR1 is SGHVS and CDR2 is FQNEAQ. Trimming pared 5 bases from V and 5 bases from J, leaving 8 bases between. CDR3 length equals 12 residues. The CDR3 reads CASSPMGDTQYF. CDR3 sequence (DNA): TGTGCCAGCAGCCCAATGGGAGATACGCAGTATTTT.

The rearrangement links TRBV11-3 to TRBJ2-5; 9 bases agree with TRBD1. V lost 3 bases and J lost 5; bases outside the gene matches: 4. The length of the CDR3 is 14 residues. Germline CDR1 is SGHNT and CDR2 is YENEEA. The CDR3 reads CASSLGQGHETQYF. CDR3 coding DNA: TGTGCCAGCAGCTTGGGACAGGGCCACGAGACCCAGTACTTC.

The chain combines TRBV18 with TRBJ2-1; possibly TRBD2 for D (7 bases). Looked up from germline, CDR1 is KGHSH and CDR2 is LQKENI. The CDR3 loop spans 15 amino acids. V was trimmed by 2 bases and J by 8 bases, leaving 16 bases between them. CDR3 protein: CASSPTGGAGDEQFF. CDR3 nucleotide sequence: TGTGCCAGCTCACCAACGGGGGGCGCCGGGGATGAGCAGTTCTTC.

The chain joins TRBV6-1 to TRBJ2-6; 7 nucleotides agree with TRBD1. CDR1 is MNHNS and CDR2 is SASEGT in the germline V gene. The junction had 9 bases not matched to a gene; V was cut back by 4 bases and J by 0 bases. This CDR3 contains 18 residues. The CDR3 loop reads CASSVWDRSYSGANVLTF. The CDR3 DNA is TGTGCCAGCAGTGTATGGGACAGAAGCTACTCTGGGGCCAACGTCCTGACTTTC.

This clonotype is labeled medium-sized. This chain uses TRBV7-3 with TRBJ2-2; D gene uncertain. Per the germline V gene, CDR1 is SGHTA and CDR2 is FQGTGA. V was cut by 6 bases and J by 6 bases, with 8 bases left in between. CDR3 size: 12 residues. CDR3 sequence reads: CASSLSAGELFF. The CDR3 coding sequence is TGTGCCAGCAGTCTATCGGCCGGGGAGCTGTTTTTT.

The rearrangement joins TRBV20-1 to TRBJ2-1; 13 positions match TRBD2. CDR1 and CDR2 (germline): DFQATT, SNEGSKA (reference sequence). V gave up 4 bases and J gave up 7 bases; unmatched junction bases: 4. The CDR3 contains 14 residues. CDR3 in DNA: TGCAGTGCTAACCCGACTAGCGGGGGGAATGAGCAGTTCTTC. Translating gives CSANPTSGGNEQFF.

This clonotype was counted between two and nine times. V is TRBV7-9 and J is TRBJ1-5, with D possibly TRBD1 on 5 matching bases. Trimming took off 6 bases at V and 9 bases at J, with 15 bases between the two ends. This CDR3 spans 13 amino acids. Germline lookup yields CDR1 SEHNR and CDR2 FQNEAQ (reference sequence). The CDR3 nucleotides read TGTGCCAGCAGTCCGACAGTCTCCGGGCCCCAGCATTTT. Encoded protein: CASSPTVSGPQHF.

The gene calls are TRBV6-1 and TRBJ2-7; D perhaps matches TRBD1 (5 bases). CDR1 and CDR2 (germline): MNHNS, SASEGT. The CDR3 is 13 amino acids. Trimming shortened V by 5 bases and J by 2 bases, and 10 bases separated the two germline ends. The CDR3 DNA reads as TGTGCCAGCAGTAAAGACAGCCCCTACGAGCAGTACTTC. It yields the protein CASSKDSPYEQYF.